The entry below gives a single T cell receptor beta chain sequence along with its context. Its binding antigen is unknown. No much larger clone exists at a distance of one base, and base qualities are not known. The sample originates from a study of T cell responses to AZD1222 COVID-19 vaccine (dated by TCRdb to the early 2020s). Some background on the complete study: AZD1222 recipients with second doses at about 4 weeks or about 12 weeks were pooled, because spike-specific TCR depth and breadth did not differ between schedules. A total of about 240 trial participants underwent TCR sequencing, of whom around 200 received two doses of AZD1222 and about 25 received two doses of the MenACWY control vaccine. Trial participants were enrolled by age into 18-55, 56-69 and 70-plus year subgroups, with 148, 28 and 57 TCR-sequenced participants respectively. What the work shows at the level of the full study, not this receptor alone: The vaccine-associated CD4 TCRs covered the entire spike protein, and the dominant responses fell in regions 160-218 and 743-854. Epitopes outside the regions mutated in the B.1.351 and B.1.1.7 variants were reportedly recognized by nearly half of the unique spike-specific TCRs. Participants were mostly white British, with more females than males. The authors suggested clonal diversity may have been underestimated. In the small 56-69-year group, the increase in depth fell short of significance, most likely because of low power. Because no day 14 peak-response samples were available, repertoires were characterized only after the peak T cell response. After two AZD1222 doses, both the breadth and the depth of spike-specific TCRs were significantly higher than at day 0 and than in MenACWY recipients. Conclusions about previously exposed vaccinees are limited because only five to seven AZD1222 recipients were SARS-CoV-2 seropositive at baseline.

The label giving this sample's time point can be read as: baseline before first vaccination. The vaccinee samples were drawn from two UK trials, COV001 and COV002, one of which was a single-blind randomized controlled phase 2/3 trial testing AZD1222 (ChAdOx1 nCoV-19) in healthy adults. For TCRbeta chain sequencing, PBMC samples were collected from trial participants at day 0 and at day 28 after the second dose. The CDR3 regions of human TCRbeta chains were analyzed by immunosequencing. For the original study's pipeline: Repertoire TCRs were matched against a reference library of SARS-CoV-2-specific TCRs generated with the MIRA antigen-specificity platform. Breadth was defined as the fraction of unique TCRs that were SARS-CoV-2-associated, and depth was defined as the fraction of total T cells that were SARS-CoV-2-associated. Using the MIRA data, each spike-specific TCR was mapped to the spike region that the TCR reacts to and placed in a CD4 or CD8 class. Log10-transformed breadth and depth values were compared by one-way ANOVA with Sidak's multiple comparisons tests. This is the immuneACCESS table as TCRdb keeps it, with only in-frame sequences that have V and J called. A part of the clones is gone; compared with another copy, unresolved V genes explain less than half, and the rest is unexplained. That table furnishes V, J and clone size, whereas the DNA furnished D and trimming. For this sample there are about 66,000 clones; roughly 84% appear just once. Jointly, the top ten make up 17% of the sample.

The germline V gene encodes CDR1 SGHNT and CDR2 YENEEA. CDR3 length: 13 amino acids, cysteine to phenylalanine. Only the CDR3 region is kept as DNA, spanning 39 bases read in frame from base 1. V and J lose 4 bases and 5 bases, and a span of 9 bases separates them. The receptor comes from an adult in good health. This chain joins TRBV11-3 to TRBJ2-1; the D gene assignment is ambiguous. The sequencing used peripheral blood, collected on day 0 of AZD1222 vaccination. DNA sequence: TGTGCCAGCAGCTCCCTAGGGCACAATGAGCAGTTCTTC. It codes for CASSSLGHNEQFF.